This T cell receptor (beta chain) was sequenced for a study of beta chain features in type 1 diabetes. Findings and limits, study-wide: Type 1 diabetes patients had moderately but significantly shorter TCRB CDR3s in all four CD4+ subsets. Cells carrying high TCR expression could end up over-represented when cDNA is sequenced.

This CDR3 is 18 amino acids long. The germline gives CDR1 LNHDA, CDR2 SQIVND (reference sequence). V shed 5 bases and J 5 bases; nucleotides not matched to a gene: 10. Notes on this clone: The antigen remains unidentified.

Every bit of the isolated RNA underwent reverse transcription, so sequencing read expressed TCRB transcripts. Method: immunoSEQ multiplex PCR; TCRdb's copy keeps in-frame clones and lacks some. The data show about 160,000 clones, about 10% seen once. Populations obtained by sorting all exceeded 95% purity. The chain joins TRBV19 to TRBJ2-1; 15 positions match TRBD2. The specimen was central memory CD4+ T cells from blood. This clonotype was obtained from a woman aged 30 to 39 with type 1 diabetes. CDR3 nucleotide sequence: TGTGCCAGTAGTTACAGGACTAGCGGGAGGGAAATACACAATGAGCAGTTCTTC. Amino acids: CASSYRTSGREIHNEQFF.